This entry lists 27 T cell receptor beta chains sequenced from one sample in a study of OX40 agonist ivuxolimab in advanced cancers. Clones were sequenced by immunoSEQ multiplex PCR, and TCRdb holds only the in-frame ones, with some missing. The data hold 51,000 or so clones, with 79% observed a single time. Sequenced material: CD4+ or CD8+ T cells sorted from blood, taken in a trial of the OX40 agonist ivuxolimab. The receptors were gathered from an adult with an advanced solid tumor such as melanoma, head and neck, liver or kidney cancer.

The chain joins TRBV14 to TRBJ1-6, with D uncertain. The CDR3 has 15 amino acids. Trimming left V 2 bases short and J 5 bases short, with 10 bases between. Looked up from germline, CDR1 is SGHDN and CDR2 is FVKESK. CDR3 sequence (DNA): TGTGCCAGCAGCCAAACCTGGAGAGATAATTCACCCCTCCACTTT. It specifies CASSQTWRDNSPLHF. The whole variable domain, filled in from reference TRBV14 and TRBJ1-6, reads EAGVTQFPSHSVIEKGQTVTLRCDPISGHDNLYWYRRVMGKEIKFLLHFVKESKQDESGMPNNRFLAERTGGTYSTLKVQPAELEDSGVYFCASSQTWRDNSPLHFGNGTRLTVT.

The chain combines TRBV5-1 with TRBJ1-2; D unresolved. V gave up 0 bases and J gave up 3 bases, with 12 bases separating them. The CDR3 is 15 amino acids. CDR1 is SGHRS and CDR2 is YFSETQ in the germline V gene. The CDR3 DNA is TGCGCCAGCAGCTTGGATGCAGGCGGGCACTATGGCTACACCTTC. Residues: CASSLDAGGHYGYTF.

This rearrangement joins TRBV7-9 to TRBJ2-7, with a possible D match to TRBD1 (6 bases). V gave up 4 bases and J gave up 3 bases, with 13 bases separating them. CDR1 is SEHNR and CDR2 is FQNEAQ in the germline V gene (reference sequence). The CDR3 consists of 14 residues. DNA of the CDR3: TGTGCCAGCAGCTGGGGGCTAAAGGACTACGAGCAGTACTTC. Translating gives CASSWGLKDYEQYF.

This clone was counted a single time. J is TRBJ1-5 and V is TRBV28; 10 bases are shared with TRBD1. V was pared by 6 bases and J by 0 bases, with 2 bases of the junction left unmatched. The CDR3 sequence is 15 residues long. Germline CDR1 MDHEN, CDR2 SYDVKM. The CDR3 spells CASRTGGISNQPQHF. As DNA, the CDR3 is TGTGCCAGCAGGACAGGGGGCATTAGCAATCAGCCCCAGCATTTT.

The V gene is TRBV19, the J gene TRBJ1-2; D is unresolved. From germline, CDR1 is LNHDA and CDR2 SQIVND (reference sequence). V lost 5 bases and J lost 8, with 18 bases in between. The CDR3 extends over 14 amino acids. The chain's CDR3 is CASSQSDLRRGYTF. The CDR3 DNA follows: TGTGCCAGTAGTCAATCAGATCTCCGACGCGGCTACACCTTC.

The V gene is TRBV11-2, the J gene TRBJ2-7, with D possibly matching TRBD1 (7 bases). The germline CDR1 and CDR2 sequences are SGHAT and FQNNGV. V was pared by 5 bases and J by 5 bases, with 19 bases between. The CDR3 runs 15 residues. The CDR3 DNA reads TGTGCCAGCAGCGTTAGGGCAGCAGGGGGGCACGAGCAGTACTTC. Translated, it gives CASSVRAAGGHEQYF.

V usage is TRBV6-5 and J usage is TRBJ1-4; D is unresolved. The CDR3 extends over 14 amino acids. From germline, CDR1 is MNHEY and CDR2 SVGAGI. V was clipped by 5 bases and J by 1 base, with 8 bases between them. CDR3 nucleotides: TGTGCCAGCAGTCAAGTGTTAACTAATGAAAAACTGTTTTTT. Amino acids: CASSQVLTNEKLFF.

The chain is built from TRBV4-2 and TRBJ2-1; a possible D gene is TRBD2 (6 bases). V lost 2 bases, J lost 3 bases, and 14 bases lay in between. From germline, CDR1 is LGHNA and CDR2 YNFKEQ. This CDR3 has 16 amino acids. CDR3 sequence: CASSQRQTGDYNEQFF. The CDR3 nucleotides are TGTGCCAGCAGCCAAAGACAGACGGGGGACTACAATGAGCAGTTCTTC.

The V and J genes are TRBV6-4 and TRBJ1-2; TRBD1 matches at 7 bases. This CDR3 has 13 amino acids. CDR1 and CDR2 (germline): MRHNA, SNTAGT. V shed 9 bases, J shed 4 bases, and the junction held 8 bases outside the gene matches. The CDR3 sequence is CARGTDPGYGYTF. CDR3 DNA sequence: TGTGCCAGGGGGACAGACCCTGGCTATGGCTACACCTTC.

The V gene is TRBV5-1, the J gene TRBJ1-1; 7 positions agree with TRBD1. The J segment lost 1 base and the V segment lost 3 bases, leaving 3 bases of the junction unmatched. CDR1 SGHRS and CDR2 YFSETQ come from the germline V gene. The CDR3 totals 14 residues. CDR3 coding DNA: TGCGCCAGCAGCTGGACAGGAACGAACACTGAAGCTTTCTTT. Protein sequence: CASSWTGTNTEAFF.

The chain joins TRBV28 to TRBJ1-5, with D possibly being TRBD1 (6 bases). This CDR3 contains 16 residues. The germline gives CDR1 MDHEN, CDR2 SYDVKM. Trimming removed 1 base at V and 7 bases at J, with 17 bases between. CDR3 in amino acids: CASSLYVQGWGQPQHF. CDR3 DNA sequence: TGTGCCAGCAGTTTATATGTCCAGGGGTGGGGACAGCCCCAGCATTTT. Using reference TRBV28 and TRBJ1-5 for the parts outside the CDR3, the full variable domain is DVKVTQSSRYLVKRTGEKVFLECVQDMDHENMFWYRQDPGLGLRLIYFSYDVKMKEKGDIPEGYSVSREKKERFSLILESASTNQTSMYLCASSLYVQGWGQPQHFGDGTRLSIL.

This clone has just one count. This sequence joins TRBV5-1 and TRBJ2-1; no clear D gene. Germline CDR1 and CDR2: SGHRS and YFSETQ. This CDR3 is 14 amino acids long. The V and J ends lost 0 bases and 6 bases respectively, with 10 bases between them. The CDR3 spells CASSLASYLNEQFF. Here the CDR3 DNA reads TGCGCCAGCAGCTTGGCCAGTTACCTCAATGAGCAGTTCTTC. Filled out from reference TRBV5-1 and TRBJ2-1, the complete variable domain reads KAGVTQTPRYLIKTRGQQVTLSCSPISGHRSVSWYQQTPGQGLQFLFEYFSETQRNKGNFPGRFSGRQFSNSRSEMNVSTLELGDSALYLCASSLASYLNEQFFGPGTRLTVL.

The DNA for the CDR3 is TGTGCCAGCAGTGACGCGGGACTAGCGGGAGATACGCAGTATTTT. As protein: CASSDAGLAGDTQYF. V and J are TRBV6-4 and TRBJ2-3; 12 nucleotides line up with TRBD2. This CDR3 spans 15 amino acids. With V trimmed by 2 bases and J by 5 bases, 2 bases remained unmatched. Germline V gene sequence: CDR1 MRHNA, CDR2 SNTAGT.

V usage is TRBV7-2 and J usage is TRBJ2-1; D is perhaps TRBD2 (6 bases). The CDR3 contains 14 residues. The V gene lost 5 bases and the J gene lost 7 bases, with 15 bases spanning the gap. CDR1 is SGHTA, CDR2 FQGNSA, per germline. The CDR3 DNA sequence: TGTGCCAGCAGCCATGGCGGGATAATAAATGAGCAGTTCTTC. It codes for CASSHGGIINEQFF.

The gene calls are TRBV4-1 and TRBJ1-2; 8 bases match TRBD1. Trimming removed 1 base from V and 8 bases from J; junction bases left unmatched: 15. Germline V CDR1 and CDR2: MGHRA, YSYEKL. The CDR3 length is 17 residues. The CDR3 is CASSQGYSAGGRRGYTF. CDR3 sequence (DNA): TGCGCCAGCAGCCAAGGGTACTCTGCAGGGGGCAGGAGGGGCTACACCTTC.

This sequence joins TRBV18 and TRBJ2-5, with D perhaps TRBD2 (5 bases). From germline, CDR1 is KGHSH and CDR2 LQKENI. Trimming removed 3 bases at V and 5 bases at J, with 16 bases between. There are 15 residues in the CDR3. The CDR3 sequence is CASSPNSGGGETQYF. The CDR3 bases are TGTGCCAGCTCACCGAACTCCGGAGGCGGGGAGACCCAGTACTTC.

The chain couples TRBV7-2 to TRBJ1-1; no clear D. Germline V gene data show CDR1 as SGHTA and CDR2 as FQGNSA. The ends were cut back, 0 bases at V and 10 bases at J, with 12 bases in the middle. CDR3 size: 13 residues. The CDR3 loop reads CASSLARASSAFF. The CDR3 region has the DNA TGTGCCAGCAGCTTAGCGCGCGCCAGTTCAGCTTTCTTT.

V usage is TRBV6-5 and J usage is TRBJ1-4; D is unclear. In germline, CDR1 is MNHEY, CDR2 SVGAGI. Deletions cut 5 bases from V and 8 bases from J, with 12 bases between. The CDR3 loop spans 13 amino acids. The CDR3 protein is CASSEMPAEKLFF. The CDR3 DNA follows: TGTGCCAGCAGTGAAATGCCTGCCGAAAAACTGTTTTTT.

V gene TRBV19 combines with J gene TRBJ2-5, with 7 bases aligning to TRBD1. CDR1 LNHDA and CDR2 SQIVND come from the germline V gene (reference sequence). The CDR3 is made up of 15 amino acids. Losses at the gene ends were 3 bases for V and 3 bases for J; bases not matched to a gene: 7. CDR3 DNA: TGTGCCAGTAGTATTGCGAGAGGACAGGAAGAGACCCAGTACTTC. Its protein product is CASSIARGQEETQYF.

The rearrangement joins TRBV4-1 to TRBJ2-5; 8 bases are shared with TRBD2. The V segment lost 8 bases and the J segment 1 base; nucleotides outside the gene matches: 9. Looked up from germline, CDR1 is MGHRA and CDR2 is YSYEKL. The CDR3 length is 15 residues. The CDR3: CASAEAGVSQETQYF. The DNA of the CDR3 is TGCGCCAGCGCGGAAGCGGGAGTAAGCCAAGAGACCCAGTACTTC.

The gene calls are TRBV7-2 and TRBJ2-3, with 10 bases identical to TRBD2. Unmatched junction bases numbered 5, after V lost 5 bases and J lost 0 bases. From germline, CDR1 is SGHTA and CDR2 FQGNSA. This CDR3 comprises 16 residues. The CDR3 sequence is CASSQLAGFSTDTQYF. CDR3 coding DNA: TGTGCCAGCAGCCAACTAGCGGGGTTTAGCACAGATACGCAGTATTTT.

About this clone itself: Other DNA variants within this sample encode the same CDR3. J is TRBJ1-5 and V is TRBV9; maybe TRBD1 (6 bases). Germline V gene lookup returns CDR1 SGDLS and CDR2 YYNGEE. The V and J ends lost 0 bases and 4 bases respectively, with 11 bases between them. The CDR3 totals 15 residues. The CDR3 sequence: CASSVAGQKNQPQHF. CDR3 nucleotide sequence: TGTGCCAGCAGCGTAGCAGGACAGAAAAATCAGCCCCAGCATTTT.

The chain combines TRBV7-9 with TRBJ1-5, with 7 bases aligning to TRBD1. The trim removed 4 bases at V and 4 bases at J, leaving 19 bases unmatched. This CDR3 comprises 19 residues. Germline V gene data show CDR1 as SEHNR and CDR2 as FQNEAQ (reference sequence). The CDR3 sequence is CASSWDRGGGPLQNQPQHF. For the CDR3, the DNA is TGTGCCAGCAGCTGGGACAGAGGAGGGGGCCCTCTACAGAATCAGCCCCAGCATTTT.

The genes are TRBV29-1 and TRBJ2-5; D may be TRBD2 (5 bases). CDR1 and CDR2 from the germline V gene are SQVTM and ANQGSEA. CDR3 length: 12 amino acids. V was trimmed by 7 bases and J by 9 bases, leaving 18 bases between them. The CDR3 reads CSARVFSEAQYF. CDR3 bases: TGCAGCGCGCGGGTCTTTAGTGAGGCCCAGTACTTC. The full variable domain, its missing parts supplied by reference TRBV29-1 and TRBJ2-5, is SAVISQKPSRDICQRGTSLTIQCQVDSQVTMMFWYRQQPGQSLTLIATANQGSEATYESGFVIDKFPISRPNLTFSTLTVSNMSPEDSSIYLCSARVFSEAQYFGPGTRLLVL.

This chain connects TRBV28 to TRBJ2-5; 7 nucleotides agree with TRBD1. The CDR3 consists of 14 residues. V was pared by 5 bases and J by 2 bases, with 5 bases of the junction left unmatched. CDR1 MDHEN and CDR2 SYDVKM come from the germline V gene. CDR3 coding DNA: TGTGCCAGCAGTGCCCGGGACAGTCAAGAGACCCAGTACTTC. This encodes CASSARDSQETQYF.

This clone was seen a few times. The identical CDR3 is also encoded by other nucleotide sequences in the sample. V is TRBV6-5 and J is TRBJ1-2; 7 bases agree with TRBD1. The germline V gene encodes CDR1 MNHEY and CDR2 SVGAGI. The CDR3 sequence is 15 residues long. The V segment lost 0 bases and the J segment 4 bases; nucleotides outside the gene matches: 5. The CDR3 DNA reads as TGTGCCAGCAGTTACTCGGCAGGGGGGCTCTATGGCTACACCTTC. Translating gives CASSYSAGGLYGYTF.

The rearrangement links TRBV28 to TRBJ1-3; 7 positions match TRBD1. This CDR3 contains 16 residues. CDR1 is MDHEN, CDR2 SYDVKM, per germline. Unmatched junction bases numbered 12, after V lost 6 bases and J lost 4 bases. The CDR3 region has the DNA TGTGCCAGCAGCCTACAGGGGCACGCAGGAGGAAACACCATATATTTT. It yields the protein CASSLQGHAGGNTIYF.